Shown below are 16 T cell receptor beta chains from a single sample sequenced in a study of cytomegalovirus exposure and HLA in healthy donors. The PCR made use of 60 Vbeta and 13 Jbeta primers. Produced via immunoSEQ multiplex PCR; TCRdb's table is partial and in-frame only. The sample records about 200,000 clones, roughly 80% being singletons. Input material: PBMCs. Receptors were obtained from a woman in her thirties in good health and CMV-seronegative.

This chain joins TRBV19 and TRBJ2-7; 10 nucleotides agree with TRBD2. Germline V gives CDR1 LNHDA, CDR2 SQIVND (reference sequence). The J segment lost 0 bases and the V segment lost 5 bases, leaving 4 bases of the junction unmatched. This CDR3 contains 15 residues. Written as DNA, the CDR3 is TGTGCCAGTAGTCCCCTAGCGGGAGCCTCCTACGAGCAGTACTTC. It codes for CASSPLAGASYEQYF.

The V call is TRBV25-1, the J call TRBJ1-2; TRBD1 agrees at 9 bases. V lost 8 bases, J lost 4 bases, and 8 bases stayed unmatched. Looked up from germline, CDR1 is MGHDK and CDR2 is SYGVNS. CDR3 length equals 14 residues. This CDR3 is CASRGQGKGYGYTF. CDR3 DNA sequence: TGTGCCAGCCGGGGACAGGGAAAGGGCTATGGCTACACCTTC.

J is TRBJ1-3 and V is TRBV18, with D uncertain. Trimming removed 3 bases from V and 0 bases from J, with 12 bases in between. CDR1 and CDR2 from the germline V gene are KGHSH and LQKENI. The CDR3 sequence is 16 residues long. CDR3 DNA sequence: TGTGCCAGCTCACCGGGCGGGGATCACTCTGGAAACACCATATATTTT. The encoded protein is CASSPGGDHSGNTIYF.

This rearrangement joins TRBV29-1 to TRBJ2-3; no clear D gene. The CDR3 spans 12 residues. The V end lost 6 bases, the J end lost 2 bases, and 9 bases lay between the germline ends. Germline CDR1 reads SQVTM; CDR2 reads ANQGSEA. This chain's CDR3 is CSVVTYTDTQYF. CDR3 sequence (DNA): TGCAGCGTCGTCACTTACACAGATACGCAGTATTTT.

The genes are TRBV19 and TRBJ2-1; a possible D gene is TRBD2 (6 bases). Germline V gene sequence: CDR1 LNHDA, CDR2 SQIVND (reference sequence). Trimming took 5 bases from V and 0 from J, leaving 11 bases between them. The CDR3 extends over 15 amino acids. CDR3 bases: TGTGCCAGTAGTCCGGACGGGAGCTCCTACAATGAGCAGTTCTTC. The encoded protein is CASSPDGSSYNEQFF.

The chain carries TRBV15 and TRBJ2-3; 8 bases are a match to TRBD2. V trimming: 5 bases; J trimming: 4 bases; junction bases outside the gene matches: 11. This CDR3 has 16 amino acids. CDR1 is LNHNV and CDR2 is YYDKDF in the germline V gene (reference sequence). In DNA form, the CDR3 reads TGTGCCACCAGCCGGGTTAGCGGGAATCAAGCAGATACGCAGTATTTT. Amino acids: CATSRVSGNQADTQYF. The full variable domain, rest sourced from reference TRBV15 and TRBJ2-3, is DAMVIQNPRYQVTQFGKPVTLSCSQTLNHNVMYWYQQKSSQAPKLLFHYYDKDFNNEADTPDNFQSRRPNTSFCFLDIRSPGLGDTAMYLCATSRVSGNQADTQYFGPGTRLTVL.

This chain joins TRBV6-6 and TRBJ2-7; TRBD1 aligns across 9 bases. The CDR3 runs to 14 residues. V was pared by 2 bases and J by 3 bases, with 2 bases of the junction left unmatched. Germline V gene lookup returns CDR1 MNHNY and CDR2 SVGAGI (reference sequence). In DNA, the CDR3 is TGTGCCAGCAGTTACGGGGGACAGGGCTACGAGCAGTACTTC. Protein: CASSYGGQGYEQYF.

The chain joins TRBV5-5 to TRBJ2-1; 8 bases line up with TRBD1. V lost 2 bases and J lost 0; bases outside the gene matches: 7. Germline V gives CDR1 SGHKS, CDR2 YYEKEE (reference sequence). The CDR3 length is 17 residues. CDR3 amino acids: CASSFSRGPSSYNEQFF. CDR3 coding DNA: TGTGCCAGCAGCTTCTCCAGGGGGCCTAGCTCCTACAATGAGCAGTTCTTC.

The chain links TRBV6-5 to TRBJ1-5; unclear D gene. Trimming cost V 5 bases and J 0 bases, with 8 bases left between them. Germline CDR1 is MNHEY and CDR2 is SVGAGI. The CDR3 has 14 residues. The CDR3 sequence is CASSDTDSNQPQHF. The CDR3 DNA is TGTGCCAGCAGTGACACCGATAGCAATCAGCCCCAGCATTTT.

The chain combines TRBV4-2 with TRBJ2-6; the D gene is possibly TRBD2 (6 bases). This CDR3 has 16 residues. Per the germline V gene, CDR1 is LGHNA and CDR2 is YNFKEQ. Trimming shortened V by 2 bases and J by 0 bases, and 8 bases separated the two germline ends. CDR3 DNA: TGTGCCAGCAGCCAACTTAGCGGCTCTGGGGCCAACGTCCTGACTTTC. It is translated as CASSQLSGSGANVLTF.

The genes are TRBV5-6 and TRBJ2-4; the D gene is possibly TRBD1 (7 bases). Trimming shortened V by 4 bases and J by 8 bases, and 22 bases separated the two germline ends. From germline, CDR1 is SGHDT and CDR2 YYEEEE. The CDR3 consists of 16 residues. CDR3 bases: TGTGCCAGCAGCGTAGCACGACAGGGAGGAGGGGACATTCAGTACTTC. This translates into CASSVARQGGGDIQYF.

V usage is TRBV5-6 and J usage is TRBJ1-6; 7 nucleotides agree with TRBD1. CDR3 length equals 17 residues. V shed 4 bases, J shed 8 bases, and the junction held 15 bases outside the gene matches. Germline V gives CDR1 SGHDT, CDR2 YYEEEE. Here the CDR3 reads CASSPRVGDRNYSPLHF. As DNA, the CDR3 is TGTGCCAGCAGCCCAAGGGTCGGGGACAGAAATTATTCACCCCTCCACTTT.

The genes are TRBV28 and TRBJ1-1, with D hard to call. CDR1 MDHEN and CDR2 SYDVKM come from the germline V gene. CDR3 length: 14 residues. V gave up 5 bases and J gave up 3 bases, with 13 bases separating them. The CDR3 protein is CASSTVYRYTEAFF. Here the CDR3 DNA reads TGTGCCAGCAGTACAGTCTACAGATACACTGAAGCTTTCTTT.

CDR3 coding DNA: TGTGCCAGTAACGCGGACAGGGCCACTTACAATGAGCAGTTCTTC. This translates into CASNADRATYNEQFF. The J gene is TRBJ2-1, the V gene TRBV19; 8 bases map to TRBD1. Trimming at V came to 7 bases and at J to 4 bases, leaving 9 bases not matched to a gene. The CDR3 runs to 15 residues. CDR1 is LNHDA and CDR2 is SQIVND in the germline V gene (reference sequence). Based on the CDR3 plus reference TRBV19 and TRBJ2-1, the full variable domain is DGGITQSPKYLFRKEGQNVTLSCEQNLNHDAMYWYRQDPGQGLRLIYYSQIVNDFQKGDIAEGYSVSREKKESFPLTVTSAQKNPTAFYLCASNADRATYNEQFFGPGTRLTVL.

CDR3 sequence reads: CASSYVTGRGYTF. The CDR3 DNA reads as TGTGCCAGCAGTTACGTGACAGGAAGGGGCTACACCTTC. The chain has TRBV6-6 and TRBJ1-2, with TRBD1 as a possible D gene (6 bases). V lost 2 bases, J lost 8 bases, and 12 bases lay in between. There are 13 residues in the CDR3. Germline V gene sequence: CDR1 MNHNY, CDR2 SVGAGI (reference sequence).

This chain connects TRBV6-5 to TRBJ2-1; 7 nucleotides align to TRBD2. Germline values: CDR1 MNHEY, CDR2 SVGAGI. J was trimmed by 5 bases and V by 3 bases; bases with no gene match: 7. The CDR3 has 15 residues. This CDR3 is CASSYGMLADNEQFF. The CDR3 DNA reads TGTGCCAGCAGTTATGGAATGCTAGCGGACAATGAGCAGTTCTTC.